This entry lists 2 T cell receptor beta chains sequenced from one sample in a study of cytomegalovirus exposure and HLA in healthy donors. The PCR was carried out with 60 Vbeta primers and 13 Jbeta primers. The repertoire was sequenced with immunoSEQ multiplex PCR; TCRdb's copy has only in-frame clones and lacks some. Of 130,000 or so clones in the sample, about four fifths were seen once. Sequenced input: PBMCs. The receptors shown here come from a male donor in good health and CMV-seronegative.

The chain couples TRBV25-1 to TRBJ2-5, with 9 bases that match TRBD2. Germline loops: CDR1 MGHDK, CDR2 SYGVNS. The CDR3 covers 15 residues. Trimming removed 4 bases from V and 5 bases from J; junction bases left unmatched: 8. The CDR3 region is CASSASRGGPETQYF. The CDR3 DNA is TGTGCCAGCAGTGCTTCGCGGGGGGGCCCGGAGACCCAGTACTTC.

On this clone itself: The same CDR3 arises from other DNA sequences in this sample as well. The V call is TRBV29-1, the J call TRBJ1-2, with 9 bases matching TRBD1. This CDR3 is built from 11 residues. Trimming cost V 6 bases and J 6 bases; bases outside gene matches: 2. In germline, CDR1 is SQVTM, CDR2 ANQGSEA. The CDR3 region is CSVGQGNGYTF. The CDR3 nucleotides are TGCAGCGTGGGACAGGGAAATGGCTACACCTTC. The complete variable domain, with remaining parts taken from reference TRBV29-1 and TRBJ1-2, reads SAVISQKPSRDICQRGTSLTIQCQVDSQVTMMFWYRQQPGQSLTLIATANQGSEATYESGFVIDKFPISRPNLTFSTLTVSNMSPEDSSIYLCSVGQGNGYTFGSGTRLTVV.